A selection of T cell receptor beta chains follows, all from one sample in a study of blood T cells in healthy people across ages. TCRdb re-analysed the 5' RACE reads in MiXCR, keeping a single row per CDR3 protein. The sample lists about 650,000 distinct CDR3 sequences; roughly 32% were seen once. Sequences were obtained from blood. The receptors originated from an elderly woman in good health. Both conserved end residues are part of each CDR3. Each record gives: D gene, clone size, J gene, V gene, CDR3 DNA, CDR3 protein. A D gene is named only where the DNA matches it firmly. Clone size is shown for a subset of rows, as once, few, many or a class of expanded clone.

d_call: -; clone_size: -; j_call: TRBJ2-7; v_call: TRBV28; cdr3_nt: TGTGCCAGCAGTTTATCGTCACGGGCCCTTGGTTGGGAGGAGCAGTACTTC; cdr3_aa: CASSLSSRALGWEEQYF
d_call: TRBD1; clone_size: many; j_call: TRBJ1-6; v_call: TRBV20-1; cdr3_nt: TGCAGTGCTAGGTCAAAGACGACAGGGACAGGTTCACCCCTCCACTTT; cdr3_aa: CSARSKTTGTGSPLHF
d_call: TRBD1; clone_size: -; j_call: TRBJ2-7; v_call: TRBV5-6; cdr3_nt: TGTGTCAGCAGCTCTATCGACAGGGGGGCCTACAATGAGCAGTACTTC; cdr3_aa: CVSSSIDRGAYNEQYF
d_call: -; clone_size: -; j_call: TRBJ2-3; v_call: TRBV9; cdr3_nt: TGTGCCAGCAGCCGGTGGTCCACAGATACGCAGTATTTT; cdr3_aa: CASSRWSTDTQYF
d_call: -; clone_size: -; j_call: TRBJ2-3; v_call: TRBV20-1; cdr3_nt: TGCAGTGCTAGAGATTCTGCGGTCACAGATACGCAGTATTTT; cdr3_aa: CSARDSAVTDTQYF
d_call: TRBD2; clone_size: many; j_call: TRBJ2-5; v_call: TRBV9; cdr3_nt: TGTGCCAGCAGCGTAGCGGGACTAGCGGACAAAGAGACCCAGTACTTC; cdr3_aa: CASSVAGLADKETQYF
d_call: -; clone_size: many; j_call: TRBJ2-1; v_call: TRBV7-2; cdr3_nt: TGTGCCAGCAGCCCCGGGAAGGATGAGCAGTTCTTC; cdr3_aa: CASSPGKDEQFF
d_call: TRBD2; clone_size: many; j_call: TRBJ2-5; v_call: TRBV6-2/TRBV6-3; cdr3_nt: TGTGCCAGCAGCAGACTAGCGGGGGTGAAGACCCAGTACTTC; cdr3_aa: CASSRLAGVKTQYF
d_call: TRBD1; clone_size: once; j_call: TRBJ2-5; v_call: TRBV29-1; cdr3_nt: TGCAGCGCCCAAGGGCAGGGGGCAGTGGAGCAGTACTTC; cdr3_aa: CSAQGQGAVEQYF
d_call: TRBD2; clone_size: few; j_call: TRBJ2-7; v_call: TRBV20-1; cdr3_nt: TGCAGCTCGACTAGCGGGGGGCTGGGGGATGAGCAGTACTTC; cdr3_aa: CSSTSGGLGDEQYF
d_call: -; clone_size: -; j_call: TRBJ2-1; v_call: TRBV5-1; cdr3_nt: TGCGCCAGCAGCCCGACAACTTACAATGAGCAGTTCTTC; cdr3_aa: CASSPTTYNEQFF
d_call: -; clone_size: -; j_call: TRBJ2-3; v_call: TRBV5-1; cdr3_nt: TGCGCCAGCAGGGAGGCGGAGTACATATTCCTCACAGATACGCAGTATTTT; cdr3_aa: CASREAEYIFLTDTQYF
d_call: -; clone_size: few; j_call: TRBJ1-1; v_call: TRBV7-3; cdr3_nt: TGTGCCAGCAGCGTCAGGAGCAACACTGAAGCTTTCTTT; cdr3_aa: CASSVRSNTEAFF
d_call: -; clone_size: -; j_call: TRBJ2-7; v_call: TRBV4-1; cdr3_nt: TGCGCCAGCAGCCCTCCACCCGAAGTGCACTCCTACAATGAGCAGTACTTC; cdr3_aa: CASSPPPEVHSYNEQYF
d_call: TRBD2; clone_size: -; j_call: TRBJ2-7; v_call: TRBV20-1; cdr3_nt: TGCAGTGCTGGGAGTGGGCTAGCGGGGGCCAATGAGCAGTACTTC; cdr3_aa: CSAGSGLAGANEQYF
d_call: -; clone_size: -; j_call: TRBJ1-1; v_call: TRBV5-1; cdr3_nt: TGCGCCAGCAGCCCCCTCAGGGGTGTGAACACTGAAGCTTTCTTT; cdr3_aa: CASSPLRGVNTEAFF
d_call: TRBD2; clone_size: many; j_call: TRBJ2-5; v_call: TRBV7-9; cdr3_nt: TGTGCCAGCAGCGCCGGGACTAGCGGGGGAACCTACCAAGAGACCCAGTACTTC; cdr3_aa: CASSAGTSGGTYQETQYF
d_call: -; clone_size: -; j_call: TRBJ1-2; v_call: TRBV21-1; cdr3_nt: TGTGCCAGCAGCAAAGCGAGTCTGCGTGGCTACACCTTC; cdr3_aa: CASSKASLRGYTF
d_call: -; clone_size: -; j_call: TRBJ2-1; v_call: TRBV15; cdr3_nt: TGTGCCACCAGCAGAATGGTAACGGAAGAGACCCAGTTCTTC; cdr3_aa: CATSRMVTEETQFF
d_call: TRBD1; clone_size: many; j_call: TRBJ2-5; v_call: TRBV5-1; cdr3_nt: TGCGCCAGCAGCTCCGCAGGACAGGGGGCAAACCAAGAGACCCAGTACTTC; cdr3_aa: CASSSAGQGANQETQYF
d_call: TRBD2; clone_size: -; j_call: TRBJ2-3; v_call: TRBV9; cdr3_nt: TGTGCCAGCAGCGTAGGGGCTAGCGGGGGGGCAGCAGATACGCAGTATTTT; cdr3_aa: CASSVGASGGAADTQYF
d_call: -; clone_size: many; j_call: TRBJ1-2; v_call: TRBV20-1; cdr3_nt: TGCAGTGCTAGAAGGGTCGTAGGGGAAGGCTACACCTTC; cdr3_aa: CSARRVVGEGYTF
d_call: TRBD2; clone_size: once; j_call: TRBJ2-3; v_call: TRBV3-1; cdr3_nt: TGTGCCAGCAGCCGCGGGACTAGCAGCACAGATACGCAGTATTTT; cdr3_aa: CASSRGTSSTDTQYF
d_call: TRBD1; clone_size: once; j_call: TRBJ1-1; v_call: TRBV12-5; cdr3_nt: TGTGCTAGTGGTTGGGGGACAGGGACGTCTGAAGCTTTCTTT; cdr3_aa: CASGWGTGTSEAFF
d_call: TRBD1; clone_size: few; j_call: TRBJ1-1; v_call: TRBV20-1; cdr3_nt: TGCAGTGCTAATAGACAGGGGGTGAACACTGAAGCTTTCTTT; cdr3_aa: CSANRQGVNTEAFF
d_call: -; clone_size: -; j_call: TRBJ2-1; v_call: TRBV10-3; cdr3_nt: TGTGCCATCAGTGGGGCAAGTTACAATGAGCAGTTCTTC; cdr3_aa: CAISGASYNEQFF
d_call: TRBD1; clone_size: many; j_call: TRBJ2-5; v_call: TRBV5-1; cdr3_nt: TGCGCCAGCAGCTTGGCGACGGGACAGAAAGAGACCCAGTACTTC; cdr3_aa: CASSLATGQKETQYF
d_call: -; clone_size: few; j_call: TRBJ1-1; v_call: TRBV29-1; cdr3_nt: TGCAGCGTTGCCGCGGTCCCGTCGATGAACACTGAAGCTTTCTTT; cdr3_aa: CSVAAVPSMNTEAFF
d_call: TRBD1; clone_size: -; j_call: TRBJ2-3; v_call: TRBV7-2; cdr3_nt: TGTGCCAGCAGCTCCGACAGGGACCCTAGCACAGATACGCAGTATTTT; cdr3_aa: CASSSDRDPSTDTQYF
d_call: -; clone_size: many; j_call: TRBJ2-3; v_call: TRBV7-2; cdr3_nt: TGTGCCAGCAGCCATCCGGGACGCACGCAGTATTTT; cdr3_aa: CASSHPGRTQYF
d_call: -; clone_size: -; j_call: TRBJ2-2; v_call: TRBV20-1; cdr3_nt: TGCAGTGCTAGAATCACCGGGGAGCGGTTTTTT; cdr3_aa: CSARITGERFF
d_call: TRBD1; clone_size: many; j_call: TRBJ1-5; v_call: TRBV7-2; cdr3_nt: TGTGCCAGCAGCCGGGACAGGGGTCAGCCCCAGCATTTT; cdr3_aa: CASSRDRGQPQHF
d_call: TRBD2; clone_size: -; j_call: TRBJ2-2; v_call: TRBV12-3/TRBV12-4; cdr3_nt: TGTGCCAGCAGTCCCGGGACTAGCGGGGGAAACACCGGGGAGCTGTTTTTT; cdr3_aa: CASSPGTSGGNTGELFF
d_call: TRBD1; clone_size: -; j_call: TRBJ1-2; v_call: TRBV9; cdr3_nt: TGTGCCAGCCCTCTCGACGGGACAGCCGCTAACTATGGCTACACCTTC; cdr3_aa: CASPLDGTAANYGYTF
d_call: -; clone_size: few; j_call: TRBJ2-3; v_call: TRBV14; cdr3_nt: TGTGCCAGCAGCCTGGGGGGCCCCGACGATGCGCAGTATTTT; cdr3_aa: CASSLGGPDDAQYF
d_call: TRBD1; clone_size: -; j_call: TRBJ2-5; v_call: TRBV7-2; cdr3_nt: TGTGCCAGTAGACTGACAGGGGGGGGTGAGACCCAGTACTTC; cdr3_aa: CASRLTGGGETQYF
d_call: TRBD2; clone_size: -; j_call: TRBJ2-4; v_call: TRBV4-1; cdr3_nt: TGCGCCAGCAGCCAAGACGCGGGGCAGACTAGCGCGATAAACATTCAGTACTTC; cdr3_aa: CASSQDAGQTSAINIQYF
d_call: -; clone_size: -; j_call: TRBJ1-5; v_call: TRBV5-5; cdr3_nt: TGTGCCAGCTCGGGGGAGGGTCTGGGGTCCCAGCATTTT; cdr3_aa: CASSGEGLGSQHF
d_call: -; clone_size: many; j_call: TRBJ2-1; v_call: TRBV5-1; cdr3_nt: TGCGCCAGCAGCTGGGGGGGAGGGACAGTATCGAGTAATGAGCAGTTCTTC; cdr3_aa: CASSWGGGTVSSNEQFF
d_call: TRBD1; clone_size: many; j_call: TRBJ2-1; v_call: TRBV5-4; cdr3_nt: TGTGCCAGCAGCCTGGGACAGGGAGGCCTCGGGGAGCAGTTCTTC; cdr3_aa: CASSLGQGGLGEQFF
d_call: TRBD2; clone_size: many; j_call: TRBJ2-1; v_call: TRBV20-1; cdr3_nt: TGCAGTGCATGGGACTACCGGTGGGGCTCCTACAATGAGCAGTTCTTC; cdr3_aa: CSAWDYRWGSYNEQFF